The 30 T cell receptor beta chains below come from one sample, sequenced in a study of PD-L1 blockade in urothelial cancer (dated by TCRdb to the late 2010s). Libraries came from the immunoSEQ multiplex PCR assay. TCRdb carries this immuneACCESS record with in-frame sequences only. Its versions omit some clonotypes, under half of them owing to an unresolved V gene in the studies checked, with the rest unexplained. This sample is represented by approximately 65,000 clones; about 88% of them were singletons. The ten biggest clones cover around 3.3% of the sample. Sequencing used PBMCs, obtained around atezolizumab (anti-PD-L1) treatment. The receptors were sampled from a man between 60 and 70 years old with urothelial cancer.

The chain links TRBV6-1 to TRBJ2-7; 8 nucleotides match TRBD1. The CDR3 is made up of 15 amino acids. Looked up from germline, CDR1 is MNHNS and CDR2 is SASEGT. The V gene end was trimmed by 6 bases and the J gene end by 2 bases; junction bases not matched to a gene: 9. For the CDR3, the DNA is TGTGCCAGCAGGGAGCAGGGGGCAGGCACCTACGAGCAGTACTTC. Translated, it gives CASREQGAGTYEQYF.

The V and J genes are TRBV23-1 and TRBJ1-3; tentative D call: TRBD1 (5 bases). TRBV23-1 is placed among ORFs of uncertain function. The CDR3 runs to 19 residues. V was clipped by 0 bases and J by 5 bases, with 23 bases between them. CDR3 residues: CASSQSIVGEGLVRNTIYF. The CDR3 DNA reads TGCGCCAGCAGTCAATCGATTGTGGGGGAGGGTTTGGTCAGAAACACCATATATTTT.

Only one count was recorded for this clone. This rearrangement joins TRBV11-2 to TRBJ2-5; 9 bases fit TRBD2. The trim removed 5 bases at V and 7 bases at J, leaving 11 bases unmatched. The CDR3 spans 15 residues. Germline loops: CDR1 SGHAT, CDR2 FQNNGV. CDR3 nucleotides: TGTGCCAGCAGCCCCGGGACTAGCCCCTCGGTGACCCAGTACTTC. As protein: CASSPGTSPSVTQYF.

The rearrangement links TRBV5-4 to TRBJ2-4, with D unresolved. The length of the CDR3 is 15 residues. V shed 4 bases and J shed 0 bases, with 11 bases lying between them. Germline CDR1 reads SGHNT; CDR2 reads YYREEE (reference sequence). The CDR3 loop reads CASSDPVLAKNIQYF. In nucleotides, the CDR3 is TGTGCCAGCAGCGATCCGGTACTAGCCAAAAACATTCAGTACTTC.

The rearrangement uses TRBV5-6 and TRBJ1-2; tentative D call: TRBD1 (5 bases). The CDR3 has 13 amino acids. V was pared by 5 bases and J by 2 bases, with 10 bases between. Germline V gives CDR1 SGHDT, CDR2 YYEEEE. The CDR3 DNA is TGTGCCAGCAGTCCGACAGTGAACTATGGCTACACCTTC. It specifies CASSPTVNYGYTF.

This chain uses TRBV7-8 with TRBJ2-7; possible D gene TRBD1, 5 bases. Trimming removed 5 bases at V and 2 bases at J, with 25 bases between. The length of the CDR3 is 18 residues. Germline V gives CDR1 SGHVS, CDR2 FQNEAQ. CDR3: CASSPSSARRDPTYEQYF. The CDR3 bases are TGTGCCAGCAGCCCCTCGAGTGCCCGCAGGGATCCTACCTACGAGCAGTACTTC.

The DNA of the CDR3 is TGTGCCAGCAGCCTCAACAGGGTCGAGGAGCAGTTCTTC. Translation gives CASSLNRVEEQFF. The J gene is TRBJ2-1, the V gene TRBV7-9; a weak D match, TRBD1 (6 bases). This CDR3 is 13 amino acids long. The V and J ends lost 5 bases and 10 bases respectively, with 15 bases between them. Germline CDR1 is SEHNR and CDR2 is FQNEAQ (reference sequence).

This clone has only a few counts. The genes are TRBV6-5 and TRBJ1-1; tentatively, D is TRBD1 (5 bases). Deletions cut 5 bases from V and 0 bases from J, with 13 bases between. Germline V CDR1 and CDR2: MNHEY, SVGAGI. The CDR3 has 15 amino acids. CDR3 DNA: TGTGCCAGCAGTCTGTCAGGGTTCATGAACACTGAAGCTTTCTTT. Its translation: CASSLSGFMNTEAFF.

CDR3 bases: TGTGCCAGCAGTCCGGACAGGGGGGATCAGCCCCAGCATTTT. This sequence encodes CASSPDRGDQPQHF. The chain has TRBV2 and TRBJ1-5; TRBD1 matches at 10 bases. The CDR3 runs to 14 residues. The V and J ends lost 5 bases and 5 bases, in that order; junction bases with no gene match: 3. Germline V gene data show CDR1 as SNHLY and CDR2 as FYNNEI.

CDR3 nucleotide sequence: TGTGCCAGTAGTATAGGCGGGGGGCATTACAATGAGCAGTTCTTC. Translated: CASSIGGGHYNEQFF. This chain links TRBV19 with TRBJ2-1, with 8 bases fitting TRBD2. This CDR3 contains 15 residues. J was trimmed by 4 bases and V by 1 base; bases with no gene match: 3. Germline V gene sequence: CDR1 LNHDA, CDR2 SQIVND (reference sequence). The complete variable domain, with remaining parts taken from reference TRBV19 and TRBJ2-1, reads DGGITQSPKYLFRKEGQNVTLSCEQNLNHDAMYWYRQDPGQGLRLIYYSQIVNDFQKGDIAEGYSVSREKKESFPLTVTSAQKNPTAFYLCASSIGGGHYNEQFFGPGTRLTVL.

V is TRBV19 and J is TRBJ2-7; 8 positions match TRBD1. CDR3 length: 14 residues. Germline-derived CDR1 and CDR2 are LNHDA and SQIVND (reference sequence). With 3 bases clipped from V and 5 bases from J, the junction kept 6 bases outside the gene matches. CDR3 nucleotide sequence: TGTGCCAGTAGTATCCAGGGGGCGCGGGACGAGCAGTACTTC. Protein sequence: CASSIQGARDEQYF.

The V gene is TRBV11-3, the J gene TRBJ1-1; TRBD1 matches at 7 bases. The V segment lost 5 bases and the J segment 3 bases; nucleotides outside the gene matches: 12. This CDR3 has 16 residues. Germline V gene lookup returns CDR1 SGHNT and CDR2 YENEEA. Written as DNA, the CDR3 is TGTGCCAGCAGCCAGGGACAGACAAAAGCGGACACTGAAGCTTTCTTT. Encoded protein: CASSQGQTKADTEAFF. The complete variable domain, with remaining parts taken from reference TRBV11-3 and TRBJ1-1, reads EAGVVQSPRYKIIEKKQPVAFWCNPISGHNTLYWYLQNLGQGPELLIRYENEEAVDDSQLPKDRFSAERLKGVDSTLKIQPAELGDSAVYLCASSQGQTKADTEAFFGQGTRLTVV.

This CDR3 is CASSQAPRTYEQYF. CDR3 coding DNA: TGCGCCAGCAGCCAAGCCCCCAGGACCTACGAGCAGTACTTC. The V call is TRBV4-3, the J call TRBJ2-7; no clear D. The CDR3 runs to 14 residues. Trimming left V 1 base short and J 2 bases short, with 9 bases between. The germline V gene encodes CDR1 LGHNA and CDR2 YSLEER.

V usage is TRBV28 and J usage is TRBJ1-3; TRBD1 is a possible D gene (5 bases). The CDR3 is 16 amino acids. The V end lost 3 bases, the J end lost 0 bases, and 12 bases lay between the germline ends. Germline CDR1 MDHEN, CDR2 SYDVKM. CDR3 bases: TGTGCCAGCAGTTTCCCACCCGACAGCTCTGGAAACACCATATATTTT. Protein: CASSFPPDSSGNTIYF.

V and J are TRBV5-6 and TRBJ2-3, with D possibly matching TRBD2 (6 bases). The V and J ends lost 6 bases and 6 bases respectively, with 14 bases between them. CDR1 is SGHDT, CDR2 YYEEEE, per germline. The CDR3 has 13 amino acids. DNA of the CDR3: TGTGCCAGCACCCCCTCGGGGAGGGATACGCAGTATTTT. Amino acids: CASTPSGRDTQYF.

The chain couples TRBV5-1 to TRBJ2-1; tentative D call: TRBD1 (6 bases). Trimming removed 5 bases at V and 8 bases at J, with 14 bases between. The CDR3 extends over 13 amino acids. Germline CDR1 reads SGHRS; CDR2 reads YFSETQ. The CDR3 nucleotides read TGCGCCAGCAGTAAATCACAGGGCTATGAGCAGTTCTTC. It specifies CASSKSQGYEQFF.

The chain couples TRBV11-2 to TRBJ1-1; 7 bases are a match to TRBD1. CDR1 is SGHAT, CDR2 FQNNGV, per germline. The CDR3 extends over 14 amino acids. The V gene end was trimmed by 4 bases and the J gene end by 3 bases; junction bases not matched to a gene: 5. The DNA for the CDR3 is TGTGCCAGCAGCTCGGGACAGCAATACACTGAAGCTTTCTTT. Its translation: CASSSGQQYTEAFF.

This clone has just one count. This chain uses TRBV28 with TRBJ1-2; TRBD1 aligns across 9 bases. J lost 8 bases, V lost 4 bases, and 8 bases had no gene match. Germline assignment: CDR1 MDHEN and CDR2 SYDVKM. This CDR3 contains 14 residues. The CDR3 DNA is TGTGCCAGCAGTTCCGCAGGGACAGGGAAAGGCTACACCTTC. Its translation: CASSSAGTGKGYTF.

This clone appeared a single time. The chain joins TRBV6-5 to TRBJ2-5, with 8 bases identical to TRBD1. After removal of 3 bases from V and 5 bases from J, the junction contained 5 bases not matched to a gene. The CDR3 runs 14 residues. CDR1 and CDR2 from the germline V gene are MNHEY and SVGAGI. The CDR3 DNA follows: TGTGCCAGCAGTTATTCCGGACAGGGCGAGACCCAGTACTTC. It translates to CASSYSGQGETQYF.

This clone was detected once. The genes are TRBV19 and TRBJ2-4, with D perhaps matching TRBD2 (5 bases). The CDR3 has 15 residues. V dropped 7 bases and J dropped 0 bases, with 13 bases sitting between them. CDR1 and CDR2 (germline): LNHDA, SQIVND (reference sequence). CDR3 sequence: CASTDGGLAKNIQYF. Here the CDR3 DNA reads TGTGCCAGTACCGACGGAGGACTAGCCAAAAACATTCAGTACTTC.

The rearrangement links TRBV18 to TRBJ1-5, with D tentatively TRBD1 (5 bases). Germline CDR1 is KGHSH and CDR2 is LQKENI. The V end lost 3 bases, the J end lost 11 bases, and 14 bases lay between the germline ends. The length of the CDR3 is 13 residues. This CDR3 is CASSPGGPGAQHF. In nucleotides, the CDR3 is TGTGCCAGCTCACCTGGGGGTCCGGGGGCCCAGCATTTT.

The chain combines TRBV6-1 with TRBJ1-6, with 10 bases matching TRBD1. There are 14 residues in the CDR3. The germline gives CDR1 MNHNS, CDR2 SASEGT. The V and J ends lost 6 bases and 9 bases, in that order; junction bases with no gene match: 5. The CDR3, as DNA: TGTGCCAGCAGCGGACAGGGGGAAGGTTCACCCCTCCACTTT. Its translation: CASSGQGEGSPLHF.

CDR3 bases: TGTGCCAGCAGTTCCCAGAGGACTAGCGGGAGGGAAACCCAGTACTTC. Translating gives CASSSQRTSGRETQYF. The chain employs TRBV27 and TRBJ2-5; TRBD2 aligns across 15 bases. The CDR3 totals 16 residues. Germline lookup yields CDR1 MNHEY and CDR2 SMNVEV (reference sequence). The V gene end was trimmed by 4 bases and the J gene end by 8 bases; junction bases not matched to a gene: 8.

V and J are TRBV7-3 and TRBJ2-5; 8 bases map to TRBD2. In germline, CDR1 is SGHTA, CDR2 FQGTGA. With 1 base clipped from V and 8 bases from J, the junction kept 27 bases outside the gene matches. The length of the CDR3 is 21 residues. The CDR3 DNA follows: TGTGCCAGCAGCTTAAAAGCGGGGGAGAAACTGAACAACAAACCAAGAGAAACCCAGTACTTC. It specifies CASSLKAGEKLNNKPRETQYF.

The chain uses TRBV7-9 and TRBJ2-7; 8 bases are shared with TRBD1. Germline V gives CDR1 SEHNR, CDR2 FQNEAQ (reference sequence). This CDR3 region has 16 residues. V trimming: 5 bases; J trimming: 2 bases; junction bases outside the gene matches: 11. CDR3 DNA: TGTGCCAGCAGCAGGACCACCGGGACAGGCACCTACGAGCAGTACTTC. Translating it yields CASSRTTGTGTYEQYF.

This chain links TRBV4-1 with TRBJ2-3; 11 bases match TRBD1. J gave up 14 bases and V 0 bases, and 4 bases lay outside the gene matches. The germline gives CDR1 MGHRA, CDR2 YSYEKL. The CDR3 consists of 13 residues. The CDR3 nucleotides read TGCGCCAGCAGCCAAGACGGGACAGGGGGATCGTATTTT. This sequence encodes CASSQDGTGGSYF.

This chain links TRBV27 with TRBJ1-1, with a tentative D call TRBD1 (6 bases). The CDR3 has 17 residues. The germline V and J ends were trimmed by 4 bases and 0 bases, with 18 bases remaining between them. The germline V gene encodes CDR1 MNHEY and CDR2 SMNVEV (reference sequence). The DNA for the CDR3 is TGTGCCAGCAGTTCACTCCTTCGGCAGGGGATGAACACTGAAGCTTTCTTT. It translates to CASSSLLRQGMNTEAFF.

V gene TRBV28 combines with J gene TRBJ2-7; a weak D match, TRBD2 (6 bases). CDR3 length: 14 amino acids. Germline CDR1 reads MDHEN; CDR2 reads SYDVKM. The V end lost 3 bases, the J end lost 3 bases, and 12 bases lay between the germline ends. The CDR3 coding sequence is TGTGCCAGCAGTTTCACGGGGGTTGGCTACGAGCAGTACTTC. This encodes CASSFTGVGYEQYF.

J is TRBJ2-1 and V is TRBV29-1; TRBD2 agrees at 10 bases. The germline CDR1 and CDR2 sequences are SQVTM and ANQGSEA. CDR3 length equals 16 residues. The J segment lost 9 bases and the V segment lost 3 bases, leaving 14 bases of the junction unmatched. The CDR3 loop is CSVDASGRAVAPEQFF. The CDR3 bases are TGCAGCGTTGATGCAAGCGGGAGGGCCGTGGCTCCTGAGCAGTTCTTC.

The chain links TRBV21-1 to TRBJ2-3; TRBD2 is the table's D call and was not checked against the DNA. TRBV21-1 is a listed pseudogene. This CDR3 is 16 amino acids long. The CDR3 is CASSNGKRGLTDTQYF. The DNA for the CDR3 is TGTGCCAGCAGCAATGGGAAGCGGGGACTCACAGATACGCAGTATTTT.